This T cell receptor (beta chain) was documented in a study of shared clonotypes between healthy human individuals. On the study more broadly: The plates for each donor numbered three CD4 naive, three CD4 memory, two CD8 naive and one CD8 memory.

CDR1 and CDR2 (germline): DFQATT, SNEGSKA (reference sequence). This CDR3 region has 11 residues. Of note for this clone: Its antigen remains unidentified.

Negatively enriched CD4+ T cells were divided by CD45RA into naive and memory. Study-wide results and limits: Naive subsets generally exceeded memory subsets in estimated richness.

This table comes from immunoSEQ multiplex PCR, and its TCRdb copy is limited to in-frame clones, with some not included. In the table there are some 1,600,000 clones, under 99% of which are singletons. Sequenced: naive CD4+ T cells sorted from blood. Subset noted: CD45RA+ positively selected. V and J are TRBV20-1 and TRBJ2-7; no clear D gene. The origin of this receptor is a man aged 25-45 years in good health. The CDR3 DNA sequence: TGCAGCCCCTTAAGGGCGGCCGAGCAGTACTTC. It translates to CSPLRAAEQYF.